The 29 T cell receptor beta chains below all came from one sample that was sequenced in a study of cytomegalovirus exposure and HLA in healthy donors. PCR employed 60 Vbeta and 13 Jbeta primers. Assay used: immunoSEQ multiplex PCR; TCRdb lists only in-frame clones, some missing. The table records 90,000 to 150,000 clones, 80% to 90% of them present only once. Sequencing was carried out using PBMCs. These receptors came from a middle-aged man in good health and CMV-seronegative.

With regard to this clone: The sample holds other DNA sequences that translate to the same CDR3. The chain carries TRBV19 and TRBJ1-3; no clear D gene. The ends were cut back, 1 base at V and 0 bases at J, with 4 bases in the middle. The length of the CDR3 is 14 residues. The germline V gene has CDR1 LNHDA and CDR2 SQIVND (reference sequence). CDR3 loop: CASSIAGSGNTIYF. In DNA, the CDR3 is TGTGCCAGTAGTATAGCCGGCTCTGGAAACACCATATATTTT.

J is TRBJ2-3 and V is TRBV7-9; perhaps TRBD1 as D (6 bases). In germline, CDR1 is SEHNR, CDR2 FQNEAQ (reference sequence). The CDR3 sequence is 19 residues long. The V end lost 7 bases, the J end lost 4 bases, and 30 bases lay between the germline ends. In nucleotides, the CDR3 is TGTGCCAGCACCAAAGACGGACAGAGCGGAACCCCCTCTCCAGATACGCAGTATTTT. Translating it yields CASTKDGQSGTPSPDTQYF.

The chain has TRBV30 and TRBJ2-1, with no clear D. V dropped 1 base and J dropped 0 bases, with 10 bases sitting between them. Looked up from germline, CDR1 is GTSNPN and CDR2 is SVGIG (reference sequence). The CDR3 length is 15 residues. In DNA form, the CDR3 reads TGTGCCTGGAGTGGTTTGTTGAGCTCCTACAATGAGCAGTTCTTC. Amino acids: CAWSGLLSSYNEQFF.

This clone is a singleton in its sample. V usage is TRBV5-1 and J usage is TRBJ1-1, with 8 bases that match TRBD1. J lost 3 bases, V lost 4 bases, and 8 bases had no gene match. Germline V gives CDR1 SGHRS, CDR2 YFSETQ. This CDR3 is 15 amino acids long. CDR3 sequence (DNA): TGCGCCAGCAGCCCTCAAATACAGGGGGACACTGAAGCTTTCTTT. Translating it yields CASSPQIQGDTEAFF. Variable domain in full (rest from reference TRBV5-1 and TRBJ1-1): KAGVTQTPRYLIKTRGQQVTLSCSPISGHRSVSWYQQTPGQGLQFLFEYFSETQRNKGNFPGRFSGRQFSNSRSEMNVSTLELGDSALYLCASSPQIQGDTEAFFGQGTRLTVV.

This clone was detected only once. The rearrangement joins TRBV5-4 to TRBJ2-5, with 7 bases aligning to TRBD1. The J segment lost 5 bases and the V segment lost 1 base, leaving 5 bases of the junction unmatched. Germline values: CDR1 SGHNT, CDR2 YYREEE (reference sequence). CDR3 length: 14 residues. As DNA, the CDR3 is TGTGCCAGCAGCTTGAAGGGGGCGTTGGAGACCCAGTACTTC. This codes for CASSLKGALETQYF.

The rearrangement joins TRBV10-2 to TRBJ1-4; 8 bases match TRBD1. CDR3 length: 17 amino acids. Trimming cost V 4 bases and J 4 bases; bases outside gene matches: 11. Germline CDR1 reads WSHSY; CDR2 reads SAAADI. The CDR3 DNA reads as TGCGCCAGCAGTGTTCGTCGTCCCGACAGGGGTAATGAAAAACTGTTTTTT. Translation gives CASSVRRPDRGNEKLFF.

CDR3 in amino acids: CATPGGTENTGELFF. The CDR3 DNA is TGTGCCACCCCAGGCGGGACGGAAAACACCGGGGAGCTGTTTTTT. The J gene is TRBJ2-2, the V gene TRBV6-6, with D possibly matching TRBD2 (6 bases). The CDR3 extends over 15 amino acids. Germline loops: CDR1 MNHNY, CDR2 SVGAGI (reference sequence). Deletions cut 10 bases from V and 2 bases from J, with 17 bases between.

The rearrangement joins TRBV15 to TRBJ1-5; 8 nucleotides agree with TRBD1. V shed 3 bases and J 9 bases; nucleotides not matched to a gene: 7. The CDR3 has 14 residues. CDR1 is LNHNV and CDR2 is YYDKDF in the germline V gene (reference sequence). As DNA, the CDR3 is TGTGCCACCAGCAGGACAGGGGTCGAGGGGCCCCAGCATTTT. Amino acid sequence: CATSRTGVEGPQHF.

The rearrangement links TRBV2 to TRBJ2-1; 7 bases fit TRBD2. The germline V gene has CDR1 SNHLY and CDR2 FYNNEI. The CDR3 contains 13 residues. The trim removed 3 bases at V and 8 bases at J, leaving 4 bases unmatched. The CDR3 reads CASSDPGRDEQFF. The DNA of the CDR3 is TGTGCCAGCAGTGACCCTGGGAGGGATGAGCAGTTCTTC. The full variable domain, completed using reference TRBV2 and TRBJ2-1, is EPEVTQTPSHQVTQMGQEVILRCVPISNHLYFYWYRQILGQKVEFLVSFYNNEISEKSEIFDDQFSVERPDGSNFTLKIRSTKLEDSAMYFCASSDPGRDEQFFGPGTRLTVL.

J is TRBJ2-1 and V is TRBV13, with 8 bases matching TRBD1. V lost 5 bases and J lost 10; bases outside the gene matches: 16. The CDR3 has 16 amino acids. CDR1 is PRHDT and CDR2 is FYEKMQ in the germline V gene (reference sequence). CDR3 bases: TGTGCCAGCAGCCCTGGAGGGGACAGGTTATTCTGGGAGCAGTTCTTC. Protein: CASSPGGDRLFWEQFF.

This clone has only a few counts. The rearrangement links TRBV11-2 to TRBJ2-3, with 11 bases aligning to TRBD2. This CDR3 has 15 amino acids. The J segment lost 2 bases and the V segment lost 5 bases, leaving 3 bases of the junction unmatched. Per germline, CDR1 SGHAT and CDR2 FQNNGV. Written as DNA, the CDR3 is TGTGCCAGCAGCCCTAGCGGGGGGACCACAGATACGCAGTATTTT. Protein product: CASSPSGGTTDTQYF.

V is TRBV19 and J is TRBJ1-1, with D possibly TRBD1 on 6 matching bases. The CDR3 sequence is 13 residues long. Trimming left V 2 bases short and J 5 bases short, with 9 bases between. Looked up from germline, CDR1 is LNHDA and CDR2 is SQIVND (reference sequence). Written as DNA, the CDR3 is TGTGCCAGTAGTATAAACAGGGATACTGAAGCTTTCTTT. This codes for CASSINRDTEAFF.

This clone was detected only a few times. The chain has TRBV7-2 and TRBJ2-2; D might be TRBD2 (5 bases). Germline CDR1 and CDR2: SGHTA and FQGNSA. V lost 5 bases, J lost 1 base, and 11 bases lay in between. The CDR3 has 15 residues. As DNA, the CDR3 is TGTGCCAGCAGCCCCCGACGGGAGAACACCGGGGAGCTGTTTTTT. It translates to CASSPRRENTGELFF.

The rearrangement uses TRBV9 and TRBJ2-1; TRBD2 matches at 10 bases. The CDR3 extends over 16 amino acids. Germline V lookup: CDR1 SGDLS, CDR2 YYNGEE. J lost 6 bases, V lost 4 bases, and 10 bases had no gene match. CDR3 in DNA: TGTGCCAGCAGCCCTCTAGCGGGAGTCGGACCCAATGAGCAGTTCTTC. It yields the protein CASSPLAGVGPNEQFF.

This clone is a singleton in its sample. The chain uses TRBV2 and TRBJ1-1; D may be TRBD1 (6 bases). From germline, CDR1 is SNHLY and CDR2 FYNNEI. This CDR3 has 14 amino acids. Trimming pared 7 bases from V and 2 bases from J, leaving 14 bases between. The CDR3 DNA reads TGTGCCAGCAAAAGCGACAGGCGAAACACTGAAGCTTTCTTT. Translation: CASKSDRRNTEAFF.

The CDR3 is CASSQGTGTREQYF. The CDR3 nucleotides are TGTGCCAGCAGCCAGGGAACAGGGACGAGGGAGCAGTACTTC. The chain joins TRBV14 to TRBJ2-5; perhaps TRBD1 as D (6 bases). CDR1 is SGHDN, CDR2 FVKESK, per germline. The CDR3 is 14 residues long. Trimming stripped 3 bases from V and 11 bases from J, with 19 bases between. The variable domain in full, completed from reference TRBV14 and TRBJ2-5, reads EAGVTQFPSHSVIEKGQTVTLRCDPISGHDNLYWYRRVMGKEIKFLLHFVKESKQDESGMPNNRFLAERTGGTYSTLKVQPAELEDSGVYFCASSQGTGTREQYFGPGTRLLVL.

V gene TRBV7-3 combines with J gene TRBJ2-3, with 10 bases fitting TRBD1. Germline assignment: CDR1 SGHTA and CDR2 FQGTGA. This CDR3 contains 15 residues. V lost 5 bases, J lost 4 bases, and 6 bases stayed unmatched. The CDR3 nucleotides read TGTGCCAGCAGCCCCCGACAGGGGGCTGCAGATACGCAGTATTTT. Translating it yields CASSPRQGAADTQYF.

This chain links TRBV4-3 with TRBJ2-7; D is ambiguous. V lost 1 base and J lost 4, with 11 bases in between. Looked up from germline, CDR1 is LGHNA and CDR2 is YSLEER. CDR3 length: 14 residues. The CDR3 DNA sequence: TGCGCCAGCAGCCAAGGGATACAGCTATACGAGCAGTACTTC. As protein: CASSQGIQLYEQYF.

CDR3: CASTPGFFPYEQYF. DNA for the CDR3: TGTGCCAGTACGCCAGGGTTCTTTCCCTACGAGCAGTACTTC. The chain couples TRBV28 to TRBJ2-7, with D tentatively TRBD1 (5 bases). The germline gives CDR1 MDHEN, CDR2 SYDVKM. The V and J ends lost 9 bases and 2 bases respectively, with 17 bases between them. The CDR3 has 14 amino acids. Full variable domain (rest looked up from reference TRBV28 and TRBJ2-7): DVKVTQSSRYLVKRTGEKVFLECVQDMDHENMFWYRQDPGLGLRLIYFSYDVKMKEKGDIPEGYSVSREKKERFSLILESASTNQTSMYLCASTPGFFPYEQYFGPGTRLTVT.

The J gene is TRBJ2-2, the V gene TRBV7-2, with 10 positions matching TRBD2. This CDR3 region has 18 residues. The J segment lost 7 bases and the V segment lost 5 bases, leaving 16 bases of the junction unmatched. Germline V gene data show CDR1 as SGHTA and CDR2 as FQGNSA. The CDR3 DNA follows: TGTGCCAGCAGCCCGCACCTCTCTAGCGGGGGCGCCGGCGGGGAGCTGTTTTTT. As protein: CASSPHLSSGGAGGELFF.

A note on this clone: Additional DNA sequences in this sample encode the identical CDR3. The V gene is TRBV5-1, the J gene TRBJ2-6, with no clear D. V was pared by 8 bases and J by 4 bases, with 10 bases between. Germline V gives CDR1 SGHRS, CDR2 YFSETQ. This CDR3 is built from 13 residues. CDR3 DNA sequence: TGCGCCAGTAGCCGAGGAGGGGCCAACGTCCTGACTTTC. It encodes CASSRGGANVLTF.

The CDR3, as DNA: TGTGCCAGCAGGGCGGAAGATCGTGTCACTGAAGCTTTCTTT. Its translation is CASRAEDRVTEAFF. V usage is TRBV6-6 and J usage is TRBJ1-1; D is unclear. Germline V gene sequence: CDR1 MNHNY, CDR2 SVGAGI (reference sequence). The V end was cut by 6 bases, the J end by 4 bases, with 15 bases between. The CDR3 runs 14 residues.

The chain recombines TRBV4-3 with TRBJ2-3; 7 nucleotides line up with TRBD2. Germline CDR1 is LGHNA and CDR2 is YSLEER. The V segment lost 3 bases and the J segment 2 bases; nucleotides outside the gene matches: 17. This CDR3 has 19 residues. The CDR3 sequence is CASSQGSRGAGPLTDTQYF. As DNA, the CDR3 is TGCGCCAGCAGCCAGGGCTCTAGGGGAGCGGGACCTCTCACAGATACGCAGTATTTT.

The chain joins TRBV28 to TRBJ1-1; possibly TRBD1 for D (6 bases). With 6 bases removed from V and 1 base from J, the gap between germline ends came to 12 bases. Germline-derived CDR1 and CDR2 are MDHEN and SYDVKM. The CDR3 spans 14 residues. CDR3 DNA: TGTGCCAGCAGAATAAGCAGGGGGAACACTGAAGCTTTCTTT. Its protein is CASRISRGNTEAFF. Supplemented by reference TRBV28 and TRBJ1-1, the full variable domain reads DVKVTQSSRYLVKRTGEKVFLECVQDMDHENMFWYRQDPGLGLRLIYFSYDVKMKEKGDIPEGYSVSREKKERFSLILESASTNQTSMYLCASRISRGNTEAFFGQGTRLTVV.

The CDR3 protein is CASSYGAMESRRQYF. In DNA, the CDR3 is TGTGCCAGCAGTTACGGGGCCATGGAATCGCGGCGGCAGTACTTC. V usage is TRBV6-5 and J usage is TRBJ2-7; weak D call: TRBD1 (5 bases). With 2 bases removed from V and 9 bases from J, the gap between germline ends came to 20 bases. The germline gives CDR1 MNHEY, CDR2 SVGAGI. The CDR3 consists of 15 residues.

V gene TRBV2 combines with J gene TRBJ1-5; 8 nucleotides align to TRBD1. Trimming removed 6 bases from V and 6 bases from J; junction bases left unmatched: 19. CDR1 is SNHLY, CDR2 FYNNEI, per germline. This CDR3 has 18 amino acids. CDR3 nucleotides: TGTGCCAGCAGCCCGGCCCTGGACAGGGTGGTTTATGGTCAGCCCCAGCATTTT. It yields the protein CASSPALDRVVYGQPQHF.

V gene TRBV28 combines with J gene TRBJ2-5; D remains ambiguous. With 7 bases removed from V and 3 bases from J, the gap between germline ends came to 12 bases. From germline, CDR1 is MDHEN and CDR2 SYDVKM. This CDR3 is 13 amino acids long. The CDR3 spells CASMSAVEETQYF. The CDR3 bases are TGTGCCAGCATGTCGGCGGTAGAAGAGACCCAGTACTTC.

The chain recombines TRBV2 with TRBJ1-3; a weak D match, TRBD1 (6 bases). There are 14 residues in the CDR3. CDR1 is SNHLY, CDR2 FYNNEI, per germline. Trimming removed 5 bases at V and 4 bases at J, with 12 bases between. The CDR3: CASSTGFDGNTIYF. The CDR3 region has the DNA TGTGCCAGCAGTACAGGGTTCGACGGAAACACCATATATTTT.

The chain joins TRBV6-6 to TRBJ1-2, with 9 bases identical to TRBD1. The CDR3 sequence is 15 residues long. The trim removed 1 base at V and 3 bases at J, leaving 3 bases unmatched. Per germline, CDR1 MNHNY and CDR2 SVGAGI (reference sequence). Here the CDR3 DNA reads TGTGCCAGCAGTTACTTGGGACAGGGCTACTATGGCTACACCTTC. Translation gives CASSYLGQGYYGYTF.